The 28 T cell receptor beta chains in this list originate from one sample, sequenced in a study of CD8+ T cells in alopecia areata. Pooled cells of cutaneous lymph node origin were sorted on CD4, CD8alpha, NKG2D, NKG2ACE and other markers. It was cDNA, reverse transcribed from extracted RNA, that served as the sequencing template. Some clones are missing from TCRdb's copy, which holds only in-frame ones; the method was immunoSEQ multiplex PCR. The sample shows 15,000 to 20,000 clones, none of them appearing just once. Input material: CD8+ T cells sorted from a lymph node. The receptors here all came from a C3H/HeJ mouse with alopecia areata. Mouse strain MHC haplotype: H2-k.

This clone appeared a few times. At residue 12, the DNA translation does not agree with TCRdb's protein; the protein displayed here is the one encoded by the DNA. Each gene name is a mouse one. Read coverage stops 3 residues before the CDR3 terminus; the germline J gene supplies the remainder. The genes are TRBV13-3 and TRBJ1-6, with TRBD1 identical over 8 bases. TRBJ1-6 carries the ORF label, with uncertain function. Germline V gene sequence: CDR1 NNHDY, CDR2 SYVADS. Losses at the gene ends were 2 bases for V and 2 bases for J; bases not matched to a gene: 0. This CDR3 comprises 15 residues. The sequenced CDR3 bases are TGTGCCAGCAGTGACAGGGGGCCCTATAATTCGCCC. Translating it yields CASSDRGPYNSP. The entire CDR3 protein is CASSDRGPYNSPLYF.

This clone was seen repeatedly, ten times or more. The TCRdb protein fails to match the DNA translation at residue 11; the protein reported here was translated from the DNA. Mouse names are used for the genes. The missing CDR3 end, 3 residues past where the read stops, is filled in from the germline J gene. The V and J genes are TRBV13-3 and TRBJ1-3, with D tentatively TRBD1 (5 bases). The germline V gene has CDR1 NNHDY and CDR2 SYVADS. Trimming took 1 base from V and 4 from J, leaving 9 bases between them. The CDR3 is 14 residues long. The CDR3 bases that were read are TGTGCCAGCAGTGATAGTAGGGGAGGAAATACG. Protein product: CASSDSRGGNT. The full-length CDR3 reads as CASSDSRGGNTLYF.

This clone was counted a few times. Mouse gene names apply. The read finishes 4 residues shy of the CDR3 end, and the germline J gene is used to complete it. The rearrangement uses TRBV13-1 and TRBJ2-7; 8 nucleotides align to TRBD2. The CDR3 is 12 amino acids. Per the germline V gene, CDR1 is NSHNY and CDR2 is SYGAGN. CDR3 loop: CASSSWGDEQYF. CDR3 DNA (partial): TGTGCCAGCAGTTCCTGGGGGGAT.

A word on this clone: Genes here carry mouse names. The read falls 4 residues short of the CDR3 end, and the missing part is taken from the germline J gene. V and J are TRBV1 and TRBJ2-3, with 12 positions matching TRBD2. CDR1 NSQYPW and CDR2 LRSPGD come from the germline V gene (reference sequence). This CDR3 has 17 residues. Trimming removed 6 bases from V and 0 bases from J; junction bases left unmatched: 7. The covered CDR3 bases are TGCACCTGCAGGAGGGGGACTGGGGGGCGTAGTGCAGAA. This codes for CTCRRGTGGRSAE. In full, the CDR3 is CTCRRGTGGRSAETLYF.

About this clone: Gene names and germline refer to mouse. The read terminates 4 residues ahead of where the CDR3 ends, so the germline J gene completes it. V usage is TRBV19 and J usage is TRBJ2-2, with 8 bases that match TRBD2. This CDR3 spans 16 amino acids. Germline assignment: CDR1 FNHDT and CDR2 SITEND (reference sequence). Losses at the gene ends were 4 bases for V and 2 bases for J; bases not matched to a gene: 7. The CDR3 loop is CASSVGGGANTGQLYF. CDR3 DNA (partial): TGTGCCAGCAGTGTTGGGGGGGGCGCTAACACCGGG.

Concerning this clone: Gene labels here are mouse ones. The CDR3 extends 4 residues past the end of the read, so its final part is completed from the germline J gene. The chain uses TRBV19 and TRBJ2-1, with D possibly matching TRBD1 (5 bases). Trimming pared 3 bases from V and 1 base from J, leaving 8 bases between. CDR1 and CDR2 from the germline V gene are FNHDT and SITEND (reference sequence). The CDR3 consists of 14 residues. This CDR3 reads CASSNDRNYAEQFF. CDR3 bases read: TGTGCCAGCAGTAACGACAGAAACTATGCT.

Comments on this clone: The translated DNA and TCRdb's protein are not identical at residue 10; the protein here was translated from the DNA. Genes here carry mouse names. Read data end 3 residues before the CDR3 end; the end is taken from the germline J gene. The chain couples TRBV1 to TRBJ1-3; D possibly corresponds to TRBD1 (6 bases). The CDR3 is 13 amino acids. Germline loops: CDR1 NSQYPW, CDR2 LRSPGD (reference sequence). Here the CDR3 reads CTCSAGEGGTLYF. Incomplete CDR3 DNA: TGCACCTGCAGTGCAGGGGAAGGGGGTACG.

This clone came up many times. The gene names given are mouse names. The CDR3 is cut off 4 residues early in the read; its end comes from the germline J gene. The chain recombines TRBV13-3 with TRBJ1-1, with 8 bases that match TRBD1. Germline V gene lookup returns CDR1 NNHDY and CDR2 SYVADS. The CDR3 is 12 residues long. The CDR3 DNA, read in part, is TGTGCCAGCAGACCCAGGGGGCAA. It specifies CASRPRGQ. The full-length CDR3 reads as CASRPRGQEVFF.

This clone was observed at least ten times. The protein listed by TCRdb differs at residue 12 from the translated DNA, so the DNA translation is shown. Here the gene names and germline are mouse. The CDR3 protein is CASRTRDNSGNTLYF. The part of the CDR3 DNA that was read is TGTGCCAGCAGGACCCGGGACAATTCTGGAAATACG. The chain uses TRBV13-3 and TRBJ1-3, with D tentatively TRBD1 (6 bases). The read halts 3 residues ahead of the CDR3 end, with the missing end drawn from the germline J gene. CDR1 is NNHDY, CDR2 SYVADS, per germline. Trimming removed 5 bases from V and 0 bases from J, with 12 bases in between. CDR3 length: 15 amino acids.

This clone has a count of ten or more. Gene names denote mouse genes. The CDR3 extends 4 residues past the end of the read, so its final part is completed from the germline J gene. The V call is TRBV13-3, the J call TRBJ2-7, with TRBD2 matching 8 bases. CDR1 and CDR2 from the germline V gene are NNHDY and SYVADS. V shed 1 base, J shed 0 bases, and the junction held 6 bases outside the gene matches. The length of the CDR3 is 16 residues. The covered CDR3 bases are TGTGCCAGCAGTGATCTGGGGGGCGCGAGCTCCTAT. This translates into CASSDLGGASSY. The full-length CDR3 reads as CASSDLGGASSYEQYF.

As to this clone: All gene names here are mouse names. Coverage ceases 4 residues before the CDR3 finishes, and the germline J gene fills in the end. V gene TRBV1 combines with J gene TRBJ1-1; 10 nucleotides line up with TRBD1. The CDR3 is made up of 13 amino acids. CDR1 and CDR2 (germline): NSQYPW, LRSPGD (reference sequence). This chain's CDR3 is CTCSGDRGAEVFF. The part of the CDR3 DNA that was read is TGCACCTGCAGTGGGGACAGGGGTGCA.

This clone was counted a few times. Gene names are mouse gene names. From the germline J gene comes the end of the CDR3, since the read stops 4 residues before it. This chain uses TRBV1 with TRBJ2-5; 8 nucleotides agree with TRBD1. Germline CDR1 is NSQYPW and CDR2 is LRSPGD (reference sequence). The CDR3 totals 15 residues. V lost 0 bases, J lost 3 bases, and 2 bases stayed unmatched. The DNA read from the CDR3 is TGCACCTGCAGTGCAGAACGGGACAGGCAAGAC. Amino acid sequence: CTCSAERDRQD. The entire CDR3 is CTCSAERDRQDTQYF.

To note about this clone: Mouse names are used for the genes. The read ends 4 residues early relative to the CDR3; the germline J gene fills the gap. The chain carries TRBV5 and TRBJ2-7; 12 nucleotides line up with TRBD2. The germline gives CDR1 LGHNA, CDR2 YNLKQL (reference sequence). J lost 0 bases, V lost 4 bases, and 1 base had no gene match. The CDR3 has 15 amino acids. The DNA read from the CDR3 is TGTGCCAGCAGCCGACTGGGGGGGCGCTCCTAT. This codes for CASSRLGGRSY. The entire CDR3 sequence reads CASSRLGGRSYEQYF.

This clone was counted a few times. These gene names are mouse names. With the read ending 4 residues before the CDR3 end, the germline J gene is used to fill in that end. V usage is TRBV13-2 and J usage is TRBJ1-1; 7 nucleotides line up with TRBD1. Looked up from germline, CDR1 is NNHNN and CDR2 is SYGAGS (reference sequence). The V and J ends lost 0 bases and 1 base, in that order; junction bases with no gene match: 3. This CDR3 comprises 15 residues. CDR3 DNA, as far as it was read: TGTGCCAGCGGTGATGCAAGACAGGGGAACACA. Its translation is CASGDARQGNT. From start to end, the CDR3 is CASGDARQGNTEVFF.

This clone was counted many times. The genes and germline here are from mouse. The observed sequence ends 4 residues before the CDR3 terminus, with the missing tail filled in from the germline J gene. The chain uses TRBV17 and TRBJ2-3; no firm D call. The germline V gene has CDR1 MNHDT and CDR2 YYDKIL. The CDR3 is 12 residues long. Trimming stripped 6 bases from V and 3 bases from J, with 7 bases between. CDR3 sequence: CASRARAETLYF. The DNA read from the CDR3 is TGTGCTAGCAGGGCCAGGGCAGAA.

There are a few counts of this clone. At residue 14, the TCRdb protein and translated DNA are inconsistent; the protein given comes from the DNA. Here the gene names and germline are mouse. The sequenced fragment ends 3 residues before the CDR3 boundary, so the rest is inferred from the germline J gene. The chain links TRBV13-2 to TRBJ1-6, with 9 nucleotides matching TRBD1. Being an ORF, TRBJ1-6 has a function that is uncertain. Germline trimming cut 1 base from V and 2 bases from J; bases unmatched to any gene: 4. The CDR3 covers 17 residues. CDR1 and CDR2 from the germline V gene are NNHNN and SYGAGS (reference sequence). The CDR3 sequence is CASGDLDRGTYNSPLYF. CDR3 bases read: TGTGCCAGCGGTGATCTGGACAGGGGAACCTATAATTCGCCC.

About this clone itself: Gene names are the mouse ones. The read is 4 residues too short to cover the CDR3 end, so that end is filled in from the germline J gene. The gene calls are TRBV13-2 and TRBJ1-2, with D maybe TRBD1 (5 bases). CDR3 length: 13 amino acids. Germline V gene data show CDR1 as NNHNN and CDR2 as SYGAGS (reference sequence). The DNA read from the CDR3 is TGTGCCAGCGGTGATGACTGGGGGGGC. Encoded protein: CASGDDWGG. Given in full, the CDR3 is CASGDDWGGDYTF.

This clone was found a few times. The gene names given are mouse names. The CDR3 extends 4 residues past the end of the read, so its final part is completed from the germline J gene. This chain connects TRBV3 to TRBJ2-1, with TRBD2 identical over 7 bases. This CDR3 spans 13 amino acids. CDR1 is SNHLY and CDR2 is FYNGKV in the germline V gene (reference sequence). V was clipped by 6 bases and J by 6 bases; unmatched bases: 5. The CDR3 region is CASRSTGSAEQFF. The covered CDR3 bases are TGTGCCAGCAGGTCGACTGGGAGTGCT.

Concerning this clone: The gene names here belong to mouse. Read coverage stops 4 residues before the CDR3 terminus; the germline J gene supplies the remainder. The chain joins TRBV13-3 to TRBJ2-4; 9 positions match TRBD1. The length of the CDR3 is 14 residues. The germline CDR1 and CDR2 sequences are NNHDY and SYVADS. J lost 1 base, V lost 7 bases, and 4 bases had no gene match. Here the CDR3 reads CASGTGGGQNTLYF. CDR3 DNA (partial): TGTGCCAGCGGTACAGGGGGCGGTCAAAAC.

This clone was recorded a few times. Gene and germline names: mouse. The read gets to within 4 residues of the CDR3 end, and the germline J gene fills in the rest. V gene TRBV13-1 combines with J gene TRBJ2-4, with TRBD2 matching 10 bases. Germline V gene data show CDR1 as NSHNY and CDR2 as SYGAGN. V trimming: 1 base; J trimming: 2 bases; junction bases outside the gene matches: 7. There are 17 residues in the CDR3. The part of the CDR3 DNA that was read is TGTGCCAGCAGTGATCCCTGGGGGGGCGGAATTCAAAAC. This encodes CASSDPWGGGIQN. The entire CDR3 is CASSDPWGGGIQNTLYF.

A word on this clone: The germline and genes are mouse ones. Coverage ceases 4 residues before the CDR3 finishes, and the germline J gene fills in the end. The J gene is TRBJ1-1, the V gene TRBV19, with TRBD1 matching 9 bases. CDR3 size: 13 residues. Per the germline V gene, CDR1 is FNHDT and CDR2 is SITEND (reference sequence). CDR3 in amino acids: CASSRDRDPEVFF. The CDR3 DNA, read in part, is TGTGCCAGCAGTCGGGACAGGGATCCA.

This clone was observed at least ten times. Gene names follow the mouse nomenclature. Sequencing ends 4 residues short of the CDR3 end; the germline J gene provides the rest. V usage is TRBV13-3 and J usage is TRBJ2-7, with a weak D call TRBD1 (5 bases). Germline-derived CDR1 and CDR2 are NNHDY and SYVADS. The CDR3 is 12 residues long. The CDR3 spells CASRDKIYEQYF. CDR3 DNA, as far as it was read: TGTGCCAGCAGGGACAAAATATAT.

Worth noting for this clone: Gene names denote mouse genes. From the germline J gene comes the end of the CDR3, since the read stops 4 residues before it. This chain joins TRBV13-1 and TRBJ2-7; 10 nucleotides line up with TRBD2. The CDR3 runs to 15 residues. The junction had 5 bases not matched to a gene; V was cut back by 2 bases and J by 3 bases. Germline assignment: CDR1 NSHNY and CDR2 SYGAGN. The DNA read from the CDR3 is TGTGCCAGCAGTGACTCAGACTGGGGGGTCTAT. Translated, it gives CASSDSDWGVY. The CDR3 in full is CASSDSDWGVYEQYF.

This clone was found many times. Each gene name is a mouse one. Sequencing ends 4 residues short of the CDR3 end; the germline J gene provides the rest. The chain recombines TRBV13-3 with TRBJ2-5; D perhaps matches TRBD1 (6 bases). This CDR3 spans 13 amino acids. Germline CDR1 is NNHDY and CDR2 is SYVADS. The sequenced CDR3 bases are TGTGCCAGCAGGGACCAGGGGAGCGAC. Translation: CASRDQGSD. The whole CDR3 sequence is CASRDQGSDTQYF.

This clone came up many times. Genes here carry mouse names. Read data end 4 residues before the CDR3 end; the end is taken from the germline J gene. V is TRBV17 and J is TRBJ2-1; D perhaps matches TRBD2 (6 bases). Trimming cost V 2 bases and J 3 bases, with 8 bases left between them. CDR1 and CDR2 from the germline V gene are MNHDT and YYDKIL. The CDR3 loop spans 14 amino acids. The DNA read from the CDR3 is TGTGCTAGCAGTAGACTGGGGATCTATGCT. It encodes CASSRLGIYA. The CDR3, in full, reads CASSRLGIYAEQFF.

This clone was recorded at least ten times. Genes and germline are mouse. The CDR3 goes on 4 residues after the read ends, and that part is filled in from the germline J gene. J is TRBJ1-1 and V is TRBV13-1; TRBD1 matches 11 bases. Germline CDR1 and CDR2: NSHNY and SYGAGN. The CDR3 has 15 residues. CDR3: CASSDRTGGASEVFF. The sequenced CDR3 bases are TGTGCCAGCAGTGATAGGACAGGGGGCGCCTCA.

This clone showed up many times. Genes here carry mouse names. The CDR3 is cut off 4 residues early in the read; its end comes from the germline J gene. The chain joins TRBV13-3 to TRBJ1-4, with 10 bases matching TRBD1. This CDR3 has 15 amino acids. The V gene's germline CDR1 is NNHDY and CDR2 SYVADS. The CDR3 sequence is CASSDKGQGTERLFF. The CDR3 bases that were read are TGTGCCAGCAGTGACAAGGGACAGGGGACCGAA.

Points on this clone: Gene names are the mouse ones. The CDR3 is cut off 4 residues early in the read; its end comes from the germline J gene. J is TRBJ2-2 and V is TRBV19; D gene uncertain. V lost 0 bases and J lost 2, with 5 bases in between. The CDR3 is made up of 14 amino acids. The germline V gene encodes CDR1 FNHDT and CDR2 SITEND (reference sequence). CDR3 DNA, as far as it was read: TGTGCCAGCAGTATAGTGCTGAACACCGGG. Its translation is CASSIVLNTG. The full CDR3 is CASSIVLNTGQLYF.